This T cell receptor (beta chain) was recorded in a study of T cells in tuberculosis. Study at large: CD1B tetramers identified T cells specific for mycobacterial lipid GMM.

Points on this clone: Its specificity is unknown.

The CDR3 is 11 residues long. V was shortened by 8 bases and J by 10 bases, with 12 bases between the two germline ends. Germline loops: CDR1 LNHDA, CDR2 SQIVND (reference sequence). Each donor contributed 95,000 or so T cells on average, unsorted. Study outcomes and limitations: Classification accuracy was 87% (AUROC under 0.95) with the GMM-specific repertoire. Active tuberculosis TCR-alpha repertoires lay closer to GMM-specific TCRs than IGRA-negative controls, suggesting clonal expansion.

Measured with immunoSEQ multiplex PCR; TCRdb has only the in-frame clones, and not every one. The sample has some 30,000 clones, approximately 94% seen once; the top ten hold around 8.5%. The V and J genes are TRBV19 and TRBJ2-1; no definite D call. The specimen sequenced was PBMCs. The sequence derives from a donor aged 5 to 30 with latent tuberculosis or without tuberculosis infection. CDR3 bases: TGTGCCAGTGCCTTTAACCGGGAGCAGTTCTTC. Translating gives CASAFNREQFF.